Each of the 10 T cell receptor beta chains below was sequenced from the same sample in a study of blood T cell repertoires in COVID-19. Using immunoSEQ multiplex PCR, the repertoire was profiled, and TCRdb retains in-frame clones only, with some absent. The table shows around 140,000 clones, with 75% to 90% occurring only once. Sequences were obtained from peripheral blood. The receptors derive from a man aged 18 to 35 with COVID-19, enrolled during active disease.

The chain couples TRBV7-2 to TRBJ2-7; 8 bases line up with TRBD2. CDR3 length: 15 amino acids. Per germline, CDR1 SGHTA and CDR2 FQGNSA. With 1 base clipped from V and 2 bases from J, the junction kept 4 bases outside the gene matches. The CDR3 loop reads CASSLEVLAAYEQYF. The CDR3 DNA sequence: TGTGCCAGCAGCTTAGAAGTACTAGCGGCCTACGAGCAGTACTTC.

The chain links TRBV7-3 to TRBJ1-3, with D perhaps matching TRBD1 (5 bases). The CDR3 has 15 amino acids. Trimming pared 5 bases from V and 4 bases from J, leaving 15 bases between. The germline V gene encodes CDR1 SGHTA and CDR2 FQGTGA. The CDR3 DNA is TGTGCCAGCAGCCCTCGATCAGGGCCAGGAAACACCATATATTTT. It yields the protein CASSPRSGPGNTIYF.

V and J are TRBV30 and TRBJ2-7; 9 bases are a match to TRBD1. CDR1 and CDR2 (germline): GTSNPN, SVGIG (reference sequence). This CDR3 comprises 14 residues. V shed 4 bases and J 5 bases; nucleotides not matched to a gene: 9. CDR3 in amino acids: CAWTSTGGFHEQYF. CDR3 nucleotides: TGTGCCTGGACCTCGACAGGGGGATTTCACGAGCAGTACTTC.

This clone has a single count. V gene TRBV10-3 combines with J gene TRBJ2-2; perhaps TRBD1 as D (6 bases). The CDR3 is 11 residues long. Germline assignment: CDR1 ENHRY and CDR2 SYGVKD. V was shortened by 9 bases and J by 4 bases, with 6 bases between the two germline ends. The CDR3 loop reads CAIQGTGELFF. Here the CDR3 DNA reads TGTGCCATACAGGGCACCGGGGAGCTGTTTTTT.

This clone has only a few counts. The chain employs TRBV5-4 and TRBJ2-5, with TRBD2 matching over 8 bases. J lost 5 bases, V lost 0 bases, and 9 bases had no gene match. Germline values: CDR1 SGHNT, CDR2 YYREEE (reference sequence). CDR3 length equals 16 residues. The CDR3 spells CASSLGMGLGGETQYF. The CDR3 DNA follows: TGTGCCAGCAGCTTGGGGATGGGACTAGGGGGGGAGACCCAGTACTTC.

The chain couples TRBV5-1 to TRBJ2-2; 10 bases map to TRBD1. The CDR3 sequence is 14 residues long. With V trimmed by 4 bases and J by 5 bases, 2 bases remained unmatched. Germline CDR1 and CDR2: SGHRS and YFSETQ. CDR3 in DNA: TGCGCCAGCAGCCGGACAGGGGGGACCGGGGAGCTGTTTTTT. This codes for CASSRTGGTGELFF.

This chain links TRBV29-1 with TRBJ2-5, with TRBD2 identical over 10 bases. J lost 4 bases, V lost 2 bases, and 4 bases had no gene match. In germline, CDR1 is SQVTM, CDR2 ANQGSEA. The CDR3 length is 14 residues. In DNA, the CDR3 is TGCAGCGTTGAAAGCGGGAGGGCCGGAGAGACCCAGTACTTC. Translating gives CSVESGRAGETQYF.

The chain is built from TRBV7-9 and TRBJ2-7, with D unresolved. Germline V lookup: CDR1 SEHNR, CDR2 FQNEAQ (reference sequence). CDR3 length: 14 residues. V gave up 5 bases and J gave up 3 bases, with 14 bases separating them. CDR3 amino acids: CASSTGDSIYEQYF. The CDR3 DNA sequence: TGTGCCAGCAGCACCGGTGACTCGATCTACGAGCAGTACTTC.

This chain connects TRBV19 to TRBJ2-5; TRBD2 might be the D (6 bases). CDR1 and CDR2 from the germline V gene are LNHDA and SQIVND (reference sequence). Trimming left V 2 bases short and J 1 base short, with 14 bases between. The CDR3 consists of 16 residues. CDR3 bases: TGTGCCAGTAGTATACTGGGGGGTGGACTCCAAGAGACCCAGTACTTC. Encoded protein: CASSILGGGLQETQYF.

The V gene is TRBV21-1, the J gene TRBJ1-4; the listed D gene, TRBD1, was not tested against the DNA. TRBV21-1 is a listed pseudogene. There are 10 residues in the CDR3. The CDR3 DNA follows: TGTGCCAGCAGCGCCCCCAGGCTGCTTTTT. Protein: CASSAPRLLF.